This T cell receptor beta chain was recovered during a study of Siglec-9 on CD8 T cells in melanoma. Some clones are missing from TCRdb's copy, which holds only in-frame ones; the method was immunoSEQ multiplex PCR. The sample records over 30,000 clones, more than 65% being singletons. The sample consisted of Siglec-9- CD8+ T cells sorted from blood. The TCR comes from a human donor in good health.

The CDR3 reads CASSPNPGRRNTEAFF. CDR3 in DNA: TGCGCCAGCAGCCCGAACCCCGGGAGACGGAACACTGAAGCTTTCTTT. The chain joins TRBV4-1 to TRBJ1-1; D gene uncertain. Germline V gene data show CDR1 as MGHRA and CDR2 as YSYEKL. Trimming removed 4 bases from V and 1 base from J, with 16 bases in between. The CDR3 length is 16 residues.